This is a list of T cell receptor beta chains from one sample in a study of CD8 T cells in Susac syndrome. Each CDR3 protein is one row after TCRdb ran MiXCR on the immunoSEQ multiplex PCR reads. This table holds 100,000 to 150,000 distinct CDR3 sequences, roughly 94% found once. What was sequenced was CD4+ T cells from PBMCs. The source is a human donor with multiple sclerosis. CDR3s include the opening cysteine and the closing phenylalanine or tryptophan. Fields, in order: J gene, V gene, D gene, clone size, CDR3 DNA, CDR3 protein. A D gene is named only where the DNA matches it firmly. Clone size is not always given. Where it is, it says once, few, many or a class for expanded clones.

TRBJ2-6,TRBV5-4,.,.,TGTGCCAGCAGAGAGGACTCTGGGGCCAACGTCCTGACTTTC,CASREDSGANVLTF
TRBJ1-3,TRBV20-1,TRBD1,.,TGCAGTGCATCCGGGACAGTCGACACCATATATTTT,CSASGTVDTIYF
TRBJ1-4,TRBV7-9,TRBD1,.,TGTGCCAGTCGGGGGACAGGGTATGAAAAACTGTTTTTT,CASRGTGYEKLFF
TRBJ1-1,TRBV2,.,once,TGTGCCAGCTCAGTGACACCATACACTGAAGCTTTCTTT,CASSVTPYTEAFF
TRBJ2-7,TRBV5-1,TRBD2,.,TGCGCCAGCAGCTGGGAGCTAGCGGGAGGTCCTTCCTACGAGCAGTACTTC,CASSWELAGGPSYEQYF
TRBJ2-3,TRBV12-3/TRBV12-4,.,.,TGTGCCAGCAGTTCAAGGGGTCCAGATACGCAGTATTTT,CASSSRGPDTQYF
TRBJ2-7,TRBV25-1,.,.,TGTGCCAGCAGTGAATTGGGACAAGGGACGGGCTACGAGCAGTACTTC,CASSELGQGTGYEQYF
TRBJ2-7,TRBV29-1,.,.,TGCAGCGTTGAAGGGGGTCCCTACGAGCAGTACTTC,CSVEGGPYEQYF
TRBJ1-1,TRBV5-4,.,.,TGTGCCAGCAGCGTGGACAGTACTGAAGCTTTCTTT,CASSVDSTEAFF
TRBJ1-2,TRBV4-1,.,.,TGCGCCAGCAGCCAAGAAAGTATGGGACGTGGCTACACCTTC,CASSQESMGRGYTF
TRBJ1-2,TRBV7-9,.,once,TGTGCCAGCAGCTTAGGTGACCAATCGAGCTATGGCTACACCTTC,CASSLGDQSSYGYTF
TRBJ2-7,TRBV7-6,TRBD1,.,TGTGCCAGCAGCCCGGAGCACAGGGGCTACGAGCAGTACTTC,CASSPEHRGYEQYF
TRBJ1-5,TRBV28,.,.,TGTGCCAGCAGTTGGGGTGCGCATCAGCCCCAGCATTTT,CASSWGAHQPQHF
TRBJ2-5,TRBV3-1,TRBD2,few,TGTGCCAGCTCACCACCCGGACTAGCGCAAGAGACCCAGTACTTC,CASSPPGLAQETQYF
TRBJ2-4,TRBV6-5,.,.,TGTGCCAGCAGTTACTCCCGGGCAAAAAACATTCAGTACTTC,CASSYSRAKNIQYF
TRBJ2-7,TRBV29-1,.,.,TGCAGCGTTGAAGATCTGCCCTACGAGCAGTACTTC,CSVEDLPYEQYF
TRBJ2-1,TRBV19,TRBD2,.,TGTGCCAGTAGTACTTTTAGCGGGAGCGTTAATGAGCAGTTCTTC,CASSTFSGSVNEQFF
TRBJ2-1,TRBV5-1,.,.,TGCGCCAGCAGTCAAGGACCGCCACCCAACAATGAGCAGTTCTTC,CASSQGPPPNNEQFF
TRBJ1-2,TRBV12-3/TRBV12-4,.,.,TGTGCCAGCAGTCCGTCCACCGGGAGCCGATATGGCTACACCTTC,CASSPSTGSRYGYTF
TRBJ1-1,TRBV2,.,.,TGTGCCAGCAGTGAAACGGGTTTGGGGAACACTGAAGCTTTCTTT,CASSETGLGNTEAFF
TRBJ1-5,TRBV7-2,TRBD1,once,TGTGCCAGCACCCGGACAGGGGGCGCTTATCAGCCCCAGCATTTT,CASTRTGGAYQPQHF